This record covers a single TCR beta chain. Its antigen is currently not known. No clone much larger than this one lies a single base away; base qualities are absent. The record originates from a study of T cell responses to AZD1222 COVID-19 vaccine (dated by TCRdb to the early 2020s). As for the study more broadly: A total of just over 230 trial participants underwent TCR sequencing, of whom some 210 received two doses of AZD1222 and roughly 25 received two doses of the MenACWY control vaccine. Enrollment into the trials was organized by age into subgroups of 18-55, 56-69 and 70-plus years, and those subgroups contained about 160, 30 and 59 TCR-sequenced participants, respectively. Overall study results and their limits: No day 14 peak-response samples were available, so repertoires were characterized only after the peak T cell response. Reportedly, close to half of the unique spike-specific TCRs recognized epitopes lying outside the regions that are mutated in the B.1.351 and B.1.1.7 variants. Participants were mostly white British and included more females than males, and it was suggested by the authors that clonal diversity may have been underestimated. The 56-69-year group was small, and its depth increase did not reach significance, likely because of low power. Spike-specific TCR breadth and depth rose significantly after two AZD1222 doses compared with day 0 and with MenACWY recipients. Conclusions about previously exposed vaccinees are limited because only a handful of AZD1222 recipients were SARS-CoV-2 seropositive at baseline. The vaccine-associated CD4 TCRs covered the entire spike protein, and the dominant responses fell in regions 160-218 and 743-854.

The CDR3 regions of human TCRbeta chains were analyzed by immunosequencing. The paper's data handling went like this. Repertoire TCRs were matched against a reference library of SARS-CoV-2-specific TCRs generated with the MIRA antigen-specificity platform. Breadth was defined as the fraction of unique TCRs that were SARS-CoV-2-associated. Depth was defined as the fraction of total T cells that were SARS-CoV-2-associated. Using the MIRA data, each spike-specific TCR was assigned both to the spike region to which the TCR was reactive and to a CD4 or CD8 class. Log10-transformed breadth and depth values were compared by one-way ANOVA with Sidak's multiple comparisons tests. This is the immuneACCESS table as TCRdb keeps it, with only in-frame sequences that have V and J called. A part of the clones is gone; compared with another copy, unresolved V genes explain less than half, and the rest is unexplained. V and J calls and clone size are given by that table; D and trimming were obtained from the DNA. For this sample the table gives almost 50,000 clones, of which 65% to 85% were detected only once. The ten largest clones capture around 20% of the sample.

Cut back by 2 bases and 1 base, the V and J ends lie 9 bases apart. The CDR3 spans 15 residues, from the cysteine through the phenylalanine. Of all the DNA, just the CDR3 is kept, 45 bases in frame from base 1. The germline V gene (reference sequence) sets CDR1 to SEHNR and CDR2 to FQNEAQ. Sample time point, as interpreted from the label and publication: baseline before first vaccination. The sample's treatment or condition label is to be understood as: meningococcal conjugate vaccine given as trial control. The vaccinee samples were drawn from two UK trials, COV001 and COV002, one of which was a single-blind randomized controlled phase 2/3 trial testing AZD1222 (ChAdOx1 nCoV-19) in healthy adults. For TCRbeta chain sequencing, PBMC samples from trial participants were taken at day 0 and at day 28 after the second dose.

The specimen was peripheral blood, collected on day 0 of MenACWY control vaccination. The V and J segments used are TRBV7-9 and TRBJ1-3; too little of a D gene remains to name it. This TCR was sampled from an adult in good health. At the DNA level, the sequence is TGTGCCAGCAGCTTATTTTCGTTTTCTGGAAACACCATATATTTT. This sequence encodes CASSLFSFSGNTIYF.